A single sample is the source of the 25 T cell receptor beta chains below, sequenced in a study of T-cell reconstitution after alpha-beta-depleted transplantation in children. Preparing the TCRbeta library involved the use of unique molecular identifiers. TCRdb passed the PCR reads through MiXCR, listing each CDR3 protein once. Here the sample spans roughly 200,000 distinct CDR3 sequences, roughly 14% being singletons. Sequencing was performed on PBMCs from the stem cell graft donor, taken from the stem cell graft. The source of these receptors is a human donor who donated a stem cell graft to a child with acute lymphoblastic leukemia.

A note on this clonotype: This may come from a read error, since a much larger clone is one base off. The CDR3 carries no conserved terminal phenylalanine or tryptophan, so it likely arises from a read error. The chain couples TRBV11-2 to TRBJ2-7; the match to TRBD2 covers 8 bases. Germline V gene data show CDR1 as SGHAT and CDR2 as FQNNGV. Losses at the gene ends were 6 bases for V and 4 bases for J; bases not matched to a gene: 14. The CDR3 runs to 16 residues. The CDR3 sequence: CASRPIAGPGRYEQYL. CDR3 in DNA: TGTGCCAGCAGACCGATAGCGGGACCCGGCCGTTACGAGCAGTACCTC.

The rearrangement links TRBV9 to TRBJ2-7; 7 bases are shared with TRBD2. The length of the CDR3 is 14 residues. V was pared by 4 bases and J by 2 bases, with 6 bases of the junction left unmatched. CDR1 and CDR2 (germline): SGDLS, YYNGEE. CDR3 DNA sequence: TGTGCCAGCAGCCCCCGGACTAGAGCCTACGAGCAGTACTTC. It specifies CASSPRTRAYEQYF.

The gene calls are TRBV3-1 and TRBJ2-1; 7 bases agree with TRBD2. Germline V lookup: CDR1 LGHDT, CDR2 YNNKEL (reference sequence). The CDR3 sequence is 15 residues long. V lost 0 bases, J lost 10 bases, and 9 bases stayed unmatched. The CDR3, as DNA: TGTGCCAGCAGCCAAGATACGGGAGGTCTTTCCGAGCAGTTCTTC. Protein sequence: CASSQDTGGLSEQFF.

The table lists this clonotype with many counts. The chain uses TRBV5-1 and TRBJ2-1; 7 bases are a match to TRBD1. Losses at the gene ends were 3 bases for V and 3 bases for J; bases not matched to a gene: 3. Germline V gene sequence: CDR1 SGHRS, CDR2 YFSETQ. The CDR3 consists of 14 residues. This CDR3 reads CASSSGDSYNEQFF. The CDR3, as DNA: TGCGCCAGCAGCTCCGGGGACAGCTACAATGAGCAGTTCTTC. The whole variable domain, remainder taken from reference TRBV5-1 and TRBJ2-1, is KAGVTQTPRYLIKTRGQQVTLSCSPISGHRSVSWYQQTPGQGLQFLFEYFSETQRNKGNFPGRFSGRQFSNSRSEMNVSTLELGDSALYLCASSSGDSYNEQFFGPGTRLTVL.

The chain is built from TRBV18 and TRBJ1-5; possibly TRBD1 for D (5 bases). Germline CDR1 KGHSH, CDR2 LQKENI. The CDR3 runs 14 residues. Trimming removed 4 bases at V and 8 bases at J, with 15 bases between. CDR3 DNA: TGTGCCAGCTCACGGGCAGGGATGAATGAGCCCCAGCATTTT. Translation: CASSRAGMNEPQHF.

The chain is built from TRBV7-2 and TRBJ2-5; D gene ambiguous. The CDR3 has 13 amino acids. Trimming removed 2 bases at V and 4 bases at J, with 8 bases between. Germline loops: CDR1 SGHTA, CDR2 FQGNSA. The CDR3 is CASSLRSPETQYF. The CDR3, as DNA: TGTGCCAGCAGCTTACGTAGTCCAGAGACCCAGTACTTC.

As for this clonotype: Given a much more abundant clone one base away, this may be a read error. For the CDR3, the DNA is TGTGCCAGCAGTCCCAGGGACAGGGGGCGGCCACTACAAGAGACCCTGTACTTC. Its protein is CASSPRDRGRPLQETLYF. The rearrangement links TRBV28 to TRBJ2-5; TRBD1 aligns across 12 bases. CDR3 size: 18 residues. Per the germline V gene, CDR1 is MDHEN and CDR2 is SYDVKM.

About this clonotype itself: It may be a read error: a sequence one base away is much more abundant. This chain's CDR3 is CVSSLRTGSSSPLHF. The CDR3 DNA follows: TGTGTCAGCAGCTTAAGGACAGGGAGTAGCTCACCCCTCCACTTT. This sequence joins TRBV3-1 and TRBJ1-6; 8 bases line up with TRBD1. Germline V gives CDR1 LGHDT, CDR2 YNNKEL (reference sequence). There are 15 residues in the CDR3.

This clonotype was recorded many times. The chain combines TRBV18 with TRBJ1-5; 9 bases are shared with TRBD1. With V trimmed by 6 bases and J by 9 bases, 9 bases remained unmatched. The CDR3 contains 14 residues. Per germline, CDR1 KGHSH and CDR2 LQKENI. In DNA form, the CDR3 reads TGTGCCAGCTCGAAAGGACAGGGGTATGTGCCCCAGCATTTT. Translation: CASSKGQGYVPQHF.

There are many counts of this clonotype. The chain employs TRBV5-1 and TRBJ2-3; TRBD2 matches 11 bases. The CDR3 consists of 14 residues. The V segment lost 7 bases and the J segment 4 bases; nucleotides outside the gene matches: 5. The V gene's germline CDR1 is SGHRS and CDR2 YFSETQ. The CDR3 region is CASRLAGLPDTQYF. CDR3 DNA: TGCGCCAGCCGACTAGCGGGATTACCAGATACGCAGTATTTT.

This clonotype was seen repeatedly, ten times or more. J is TRBJ2-7 and V is TRBV21-1. TRBV21-1 counts as a pseudogene. The CDR3 runs 16 residues. CDR3 nucleotides: TGTGCCAGCAGCAACCGCGCGGCGGTTAGCTCCTACGAGCAGTACTTC. Translating gives CASSNRAAVSSYEQYF.

This clonotype was observed a few times. The gene calls are TRBV30 and TRBJ2-5; 7 bases match TRBD2. This CDR3 region has 13 residues. CDR1 GTSNPN and CDR2 SVGIG come from the germline V gene (reference sequence). V lost 3 bases to trimming and J lost 1 base; unmatched junction nucleotides: 2. In DNA, the CDR3 is TGTGCCTGGAGCGGGAGGACCCAAGAGACCCAGTACTTC. This translates into CAWSGRTQETQYF.

This clonotype was recorded at least ten times. The V call is TRBV10-2, the J call TRBJ2-7; tentatively, D is TRBD1 or TRBD2 (5 bases each). Germline loops: CDR1 WSHSY, CDR2 SAAADI. V lost 2 bases, J lost 6 bases, and 11 bases lay in between. CDR3 size: 13 residues. CDR3 nucleotide sequence: TGCGCCAGCAGTGAGGACCGGGACCGCGAGCAGTACTTC. It translates to CASSEDRDREQYF.

This clonotype has at least ten counts. The gene calls are TRBV20-1 and TRBJ2-7, with 9 bases aligning to TRBD2. Trimming removed 3 bases from V and 2 bases from J; junction bases left unmatched: 2. CDR3 length equals 13 residues. Germline V gene lookup returns CDR1 DFQATT and CDR2 SNEGSKA (reference sequence). The CDR3 reads CSASGTSTYEQYF. CDR3 nucleotide sequence: TGCAGTGCTAGCGGGACTAGCACCTACGAGCAGTACTTC.

The chain employs TRBV12-3 or TRBV12-4 and TRBJ1-4; D not resolved. CDR3 size: 12 residues. The V gene lost 2 bases and the J gene lost 7 bases, with 5 bases spanning the gap. The CDR3 nucleotides are TGTGCCAGCAGTTTATATGCTGAAAAACTGTTTTTT. Its translation is CASSLYAEKLFF.

For this clonotype: A much larger clone sits a single nucleotide away, making a read error possible. Likely a read error: the CDR3 ends without its conserved phenylalanine or tryptophan. It is unclear where the CDR3 begins or ends on the DNA, so no DNA is shown, and the CDR3 is as TCRdb lists it. The chain combines TRBV3-1 with TRBJ2-3; the table's TRBD1 call for D was not verified on the DNA. Germline V gene data show CDR1 as LGHDT and CDR2 as YNNKEL (reference sequence). The CDR3 is 8 residues long, ends included. The CDR3 reads CAGSQVRV.

Ten or more counts support this clonotype. The V call is TRBV7-2, the J call TRBJ1-2, with D uncertain. The ends were cut back, 1 base at V and 1 base at J, with 10 bases in the middle. The CDR3 is 15 amino acids. The V gene's germline CDR1 is SGHTA and CDR2 FQGNSA. CDR3 DNA: TGTGCCAGCAGCTTAGGGCCAGACGTTAACTATGGCTACACCTTC. As protein: CASSLGPDVNYGYTF. The variable domain in full, completed from reference TRBV7-2 and TRBJ1-2, reads GAGVSQSPSNKVTEKGKDVELRCDPISGHTALYWYRQSLGQGLEFLIYFQGNSAPDKSGLPSDRFSAERTGGSVSTLTIQRTQQEDSAVYLCASSLGPDVNYGYTFGSGTRLTVV.

This clonotype occurred many times. This chain links TRBV11-2 with TRBJ1-2; no clear D gene. Germline V gene sequence: CDR1 SGHAT, CDR2 FQNNGV. Trimming stripped 1 base from V and 7 bases from J, with 13 bases between. This CDR3 is built from 14 residues. The CDR3 sequence is CASSLVGFSGGYTF. The CDR3 DNA sequence: TGTGCCAGCAGCTTAGTAGGGTTTTCAGGTGGCTACACCTTC.

The DNA of the CDR3 is TGTGCCAGCAGCTTAGAGGCGGGACGGCCTAATGAAAAACTGTTTTTT. Its translation: CASSLEAGRPNEKLFF. The chain has TRBV7-9 and TRBJ1-4, with D perhaps TRBD1 (5 bases). V was cut by 1 base and J by 3 bases, with 12 bases left in between. The length of the CDR3 is 16 residues. Germline V gene data show CDR1 as SEHNR and CDR2 as FQNEAQ (reference sequence).

This clonotype was observed many times. This rearrangement joins TRBV6-5 to TRBJ2-2, with TRBD2 matching over 10 bases. The CDR3 runs 11 residues. From germline, CDR1 is MNHEY and CDR2 SVGAGI. This CDR3 is CASGRAGELFF. CDR3 nucleotides: TGTGCGAGCGGGAGGGCCGGGGAGCTGTTTTTT.

This clonotype was recorded at least ten times. In DNA, the CDR3 is TGTGCCAGCAGCTTAGAAGGGACAGGGGGATATGAGCAGTACTTC. It specifies CASSLEGTGGYEQYF. The V gene is TRBV11-2, the J gene TRBJ2-7, with 11 bases lining up with TRBD1. There are 15 residues in the CDR3. With V trimmed by 0 bases and J by 7 bases, 5 bases remained unmatched. In germline, CDR1 is SGHAT, CDR2 FQNNGV.

This clonotype was picked up many times. The chain combines TRBV11-3 with TRBJ2-3, with 8 bases aligning to TRBD2. The CDR3 loop spans 15 amino acids. CDR1 and CDR2 (germline): SGHNT, YENEEA. V trimming: 0 bases; J trimming: 2 bases; junction bases outside the gene matches: 1. CDR3 nucleotide sequence: TGTGCCAGCAGCTTAGAGGGACTAGACACAGATACGCAGTATTTT. Translating gives CASSLEGLDTDTQYF.

This clonotype was detected ten times or more. The V gene is TRBV25-1, the J gene TRBJ2-3; unclear D gene. The V gene lost 4 bases and the J gene lost 0 bases, with 20 bases spanning the gap. Per germline, CDR1 MGHDK and CDR2 SYGVNS. The CDR3 covers 18 residues. Here the CDR3 reads CASSGGTRARSSTDTQYF. CDR3 sequence (DNA): TGTGCCAGCAGTGGGGGTACCCGAGCGCGCTCTAGCACAGATACGCAGTATTTT.

The chain recombines TRBV30 with TRBJ2-1; 11 nucleotides align to TRBD2. J lost 9 bases, V lost 0 bases, and 7 bases had no gene match. The CDR3 is 15 amino acids. Per germline, CDR1 GTSNPN and CDR2 SVGIG (reference sequence). The CDR3, as DNA: TGTGCCTGGAGTGTGGTTAGCGGGAGGGTAGCTGAGCAGTTCTTC. The encoded protein is CAWSVVSGRVAEQFF.

This clonotype was recorded many times. The V and J genes are TRBV6-1 and TRBJ1-1; perhaps TRBD1 as D (5 bases). The CDR3 is 13 residues long. The germline V and J ends were trimmed by 6 bases and 0 bases, with 8 bases remaining between them. Germline-derived CDR1 and CDR2 are MNHNS and SASEGT. The CDR3 nucleotides are TGTGCCAGCAGATCAGGGCTGAACACTGAAGCTTTCTTT. The encoded protein is CASRSGLNTEAFF.